A single sample is the source of the 18 T cell receptor beta chains below, sequenced in a study of patients and donors after allogeneic stem cell transplantation. In TCRdb, the RT-PCR reads were re-called with MiXCR into one record per CDR3 protein. The table lists around 23,000 distinct CDR3 sequences, 29% of them singletons. Sequences were obtained from blood, either unsorted or a sorted T cell fraction (not recorded which). Receptor source: a human donor who was either an allogeneic HSCT recipient or a stem cell or donor lymphocyte infusion donor (not recorded which). It is not recorded whose cells these are; they may come from a transplant donor.

The chain employs TRBV11-2 and TRBJ1-2; D is ambiguous. V lost 1 base, J lost 5 bases, and 11 bases lay in between. Germline lookup yields CDR1 SGHAT and CDR2 FQNNGV. The CDR3 is 14 residues long. This CDR3 is CASSLGRAAYGYTF. CDR3 in DNA: TGTGCCAGCAGCTTAGGGCGGGCGGCATATGGCTACACCTTC.

The CDR3 nucleotides are TGTGCCAGCAGTTCGGGACAGGCGGGGACAGATACGCAGTATTTT. Translating gives CASSSGQAGTDTQYF. The V and J genes are TRBV28 and TRBJ2-3; 8 bases agree with TRBD1. The germline V gene encodes CDR1 MDHEN and CDR2 SYDVKM. V was clipped by 4 bases and J by 3 bases; unmatched bases: 6. This CDR3 spans 15 amino acids.

This clonotype was found a few times. This chain uses TRBV5-1 with TRBJ1-6; TRBD1 aligns across 9 bases. Unmatched junction bases numbered 9, after V lost 1 base and J lost 10 bases. Germline CDR1 and CDR2: SGHRS and YFSETQ. This CDR3 comprises 16 residues. CDR3 nucleotide sequence: TGCGCCAGCAGCTTGACAGGGGGCGCAGGAGGCTCACCCCTCCACTTT. Protein sequence: CASSLTGGAGGSPLHF.

The chain carries TRBV29-1 and TRBJ1-4; D is possibly TRBD1 (6 bases). Trimming left V 6 bases short and J 6 bases short, with 20 bases between. Germline lookup yields CDR1 SQVTM and CDR2 ANQGSEA. CDR3 size: 15 residues. CDR3 loop: CSVLVIRGPHEKLFF. CDR3 bases: TGCAGCGTCTTAGTCATCAGGGGACCCCATGAAAAACTGTTTTTT.

This clonotype showed up just a few times. V and J are TRBV3-1 and TRBJ2-7; the D gene is possibly TRBD2 (5 bases). The germline V and J ends were trimmed by 1 base and 4 bases, with 17 bases remaining between them. CDR3 length: 16 residues. Germline CDR1 LGHDT, CDR2 YNNKEL (reference sequence). For the CDR3, the DNA is TGTGCCAGCAGCCAAGGACCGGGATTAAGCCCTTACGAGCAGTACTTC. Translating it yields CASSQGPGLSPYEQYF.

The sample holds a few counts of this clonotype. The chain's CDR3 is CASSLRTGGHGYTF. The CDR3 nucleotides are TGTGCCAGCAGCTTAAGGACAGGGGGGCATGGCTACACCTTC. V is TRBV7-9 and J is TRBJ1-2, with TRBD1 identical over 10 bases. After removal of 2 bases from V and 6 bases from J, the junction contained 3 bases not matched to a gene. Germline V lookup: CDR1 SEHNR, CDR2 FQNEAQ (reference sequence). The CDR3 totals 14 residues.

The chain uses TRBV27 and TRBJ1-1; 7 bases line up with TRBD1. The germline gives CDR1 MNHEY, CDR2 SMNVEV (reference sequence). The CDR3 has 14 amino acids. The V segment lost 8 bases and the J segment 0 bases; nucleotides outside the gene matches: 6. CDR3 in DNA: TGTGCCAGCTCCTGGACAGGAGTGAACACTGAAGCTTTCTTT. This encodes CASSWTGVNTEAFF.

The table lists this clonotype with a few counts. This chain uses TRBV6-2 or TRBV6-3 with TRBJ1-5; D is unresolved. V was pared by 3 bases and J by 4 bases, with 16 bases between. CDR1 and CDR2 from the germline V gene are MNHEY and SVGEGT. This CDR3 is built from 16 residues. The CDR3 spells CASSYRPLQRNQPQHF. The DNA for the CDR3 is TGTGCCAGCAGTTATAGACCTTTACAGCGTAATCAGCCCCAGCATTTT.

At least ten counts were recorded for this clonotype. V usage is TRBV12-3 or TRBV12-4 and J usage is TRBJ1-5; D is unresolved. Trimming shortened V by 5 bases and J by 7 bases, and 9 bases separated the two germline ends. The CDR3 consists of 12 residues. Written as DNA, the CDR3 is TGTGCCAGCAGTCCTCTAGGACAGCCCCAGCATTTT. This codes for CASSPLGQPQHF.

There are a few counts of this clonotype. The chain couples TRBV27 to TRBJ2-5; 8 nucleotides line up with TRBD1. The junction had 5 bases not matched to a gene; V was cut back by 0 bases and J by 5 bases. The CDR3 spans 15 residues. CDR1 MNHEY and CDR2 SMNVEV come from the germline V gene (reference sequence). The CDR3 sequence is CASSLSTGDGETQYF. DNA of the CDR3: TGTGCCAGCAGTTTATCGACAGGGGACGGCGAGACCCAGTACTTC.

The chain employs TRBV11-2 and TRBJ2-6; perhaps TRBD2 as D (6 bases). The CDR3 contains 17 residues. The V and J ends lost 4 bases and 0 bases respectively, with 13 bases between them. Germline V gene data show CDR1 as SGHAT and CDR2 as FQNNGV. The CDR3 is CASSYGTPISGANVLTF. The CDR3 coding sequence is TGTGCCAGCAGCTACGGGACTCCGATCTCTGGGGCCAACGTCCTGACTTTC.

The chain links TRBV12-3 or TRBV12-4 to TRBJ1-3; D ambiguous. Trimming took 8 bases from V and 2 from J, leaving 13 bases between them. This CDR3 contains 14 residues. The CDR3 nucleotides are TGTGCCAGCCATTATGGAGGCCCTGGAAACACCATATATTTT. Protein sequence: CASHYGGPGNTIYF.

This clonotype was picked up a small number of times. V gene TRBV7-9 combines with J gene TRBJ1-1; 7 bases fit TRBD1. The ends lost 0 bases at V and 8 bases at J; junction bases unmatched: 6. Per germline, CDR1 SEHNR and CDR2 FQNEAQ (reference sequence). The CDR3 spans 14 residues. CDR3 sequence reads: CASSLAGTAREAFF. The CDR3 nucleotides read TGTGCCAGCAGCTTAGCTGGGACAGCCCGAGAAGCTTTCTTT.

This clonotype was counted ten times or more. The CDR3 protein is CASSPSGNTIYF. As DNA, the CDR3 is TGCGCCAGCAGCCCGTCTGGAAACACCATATATTTT. This chain connects TRBV4-3 to TRBJ1-3, with D hard to call. The CDR3 is 12 amino acids. CDR1 is LGHNA, CDR2 YSLEER, per germline. V gave up 4 bases and J gave up 1 base, with 2 bases separating them.

This chain connects TRBV12-3 or TRBV12-4 to TRBJ2-7; 9 bases line up with TRBD1. This CDR3 has 15 residues. Trimming removed 2 bases from V and 2 bases from J; junction bases left unmatched: 4. CDR3 region: CASSLRDRATYEQYF. The DNA for the CDR3 is TGTGCCAGCAGTTTAAGGGACAGGGCGACCTACGAGCAGTACTTC.

Ten or more counts support this clonotype. V usage is TRBV9 and J usage is TRBJ2-3; a weak D match, TRBD2 (7 bases). Germline V lookup: CDR1 SGDLS, CDR2 YYNGEE. The CDR3 sequence is 16 residues long. Trimming cost V 0 bases and J 2 bases, with 13 bases left between them. The DNA for the CDR3 is TGTGCCAGCAGCGTAGCTGGCGGGGGCATCACAGATACGCAGTATTTT. This gives the protein CASSVAGGGITDTQYF. Combining the CDR3 with reference TRBV9 and TRBJ2-3 gives the whole variable domain DSGVTQTPKHLITATGQRVTLRCSPRSGDLSVYWYQQSLDQGLQFLIQYYNGEERAKGNILERFSAQQFPDLHSELNLSSLELGDSALYFCASSVAGGGITDTQYFGPGTRLTVL.

The V gene is TRBV20-1, the J gene TRBJ1-5; D is ambiguous. Germline loops: CDR1 DFQATT, CDR2 SNEGSKA (reference sequence). V was shortened by 4 bases and J by 1 base, with 8 bases between the two germline ends. CDR3 length: 13 amino acids. This chain's CDR3 is CSATWKSNQPQHF. CDR3 sequence (DNA): TGCAGTGCTACGTGGAAAAGCAATCAGCCCCAGCATTTT.

CDR3 in DNA: TGCGCCAGCAGCGGGGGTCAGCCCCAGCATTTT. Protein: CASSGGQPQHF. The chain has TRBV5-1 and TRBJ1-5, with a weak D call TRBD1 (5 bases). Trimming took off 4 bases at V and 6 bases at J, with 5 bases between the two ends. CDR1 is SGHRS and CDR2 is YFSETQ in the germline V gene. The CDR3 runs to 11 residues.